Listed below are T cell receptor beta chains from one sample, sequenced in a study of post-analysis software for immune sequencing data. TCRdb reprocessed the PCR reads with MiXCR, giving one entry per CDR3 protein. The sample includes a few hundred thousand distinct CDR3 sequences, about 40% of them seen just once. Sequenced input: blood. Receptors originate from a girl aged 2-10 years with multiple sclerosis. Both conserved end residues are part of each CDR3. A D gene is named only where the DNA matches it firmly. Only some rows state a clone size, as once, few, many or a class for expanded clones.

TRBV28,TRBJ1-2,.,few,TGTGCCAGCAGACAGGTCGGGTCCTATGGCTACACCTTC,CASRQVGSYGYTF
TRBV7-9,TRBJ2-1,TRBD2,few,TGTGCCAGCAGCTTAGGGACTAGCGGTTTCAATGAGCAGTTCTTC,CASSLGTSGFNEQFF
TRBV7-2,TRBJ1-5,TRBD1,.,TGTGCCAGCAGCTTAGTGGCAGGGGGCATCAATCAGCCCCAGCATTTT,CASSLVAGGINQPQHF
TRBV6-2/TRBV6-3,TRBJ1-5,TRBD1,.,TGTGCCAGCAGTACTTTCGGGGACAGGGGGCAGCCCCAGCATTTT,CASSTFGDRGQPQHF
TRBV7-9,TRBJ2-7,.,.,TGTGCCAGCAGCTCTGAGGCCTACGAGCAGTACTTC,CASSSEAYEQYF
TRBV28,TRBJ2-7,.,few,TGTGCCAGCAGTATACAGGTCCCCACTTCCTACGAGCAGTACTTC,CASSIQVPTSYEQYF
TRBV29-1,TRBJ2-3,.,few,TGCAGCGTTGCCACAGATACGCAGTATTTT,CSVATDTQYF
TRBV20-1,TRBJ1-2,.,few,TGCAGTGCTAGAGATCTCACGGGAGCTAACTATGGCTACACCTTC,CSARDLTGANYGYTF
TRBV4-1,TRBJ1-6,TRBD1,.,TGCGCCAGCAGCCGACTGGGACAGGGGAATTCACCCCTCCACTTT,CASSRLGQGNSPLHF
TRBV20-1,TRBJ1-5,.,.,TGCAGTGCCAGGACACCACATTATAGCAATCAGCCCCAGCATTTT,CSARTPHYSNQPQHF
TRBV10-3,TRBJ1-5,.,.,TGTGCCATCAGTGACACGACAGATAATCAGCCCCAGCATTTT,CAISDTTDNQPQHF
TRBV27,TRBJ2-1,TRBD1,few,TGTGCCAGCAGTACCAGACAGGGGCGAACCTACAATGAGCAGTTCTTC,CASSTRQGRTYNEQFF
TRBV3-1,TRBJ1-5,TRBD1,few,TGTGCCAGCAGCCAAGGTGGACAGGGCAATCAGCCCCAGCATTTT,CASSQGGQGNQPQHF
TRBV27,TRBJ2-7,TRBD1,.,TGTGCCAGCAGTCTCCTCAAACCGGGACAGGGCACCTACGAGCAGTACTTC,CASSLLKPGQGTYEQYF
TRBV28,TRBJ1-1,TRBD1,few,TGTGCCAGCAGGGACAGGGGCGAGAACACTGAAGCTTTCTTT,CASRDRGENTEAFF